One sample yielded the 20 T cell receptor beta chains listed below, sequenced in a study of blood T cell repertoires in COVID-19. Libraries were prepared by immunoSEQ multiplex PCR; TCRdb keeps only in-frame clonotypes and omits some of them. The data show roughly 170,000 clones, around two thirds seen once. Sequenced sample: peripheral blood. All receptors come from a woman of 80 years or more with acute or convalescent COVID-19.

The CDR3 loop reads CASSLSLRDRGRDEQYF. In nucleotides, the CDR3 is TGTGCCAGCAGTCTCTCACTTCGGGACAGGGGAAGGGACGAGCAGTACTTC. The genes are TRBV6-6 and TRBJ2-7; 10 nucleotides match TRBD1. The germline CDR1 and CDR2 sequences are MNHNY and SVGAGI (reference sequence). The CDR3 totals 17 residues. The V and J ends lost 5 bases and 5 bases, in that order; junction bases with no gene match: 15.

This clone showed up many times. The chain couples TRBV4-1 to TRBJ2-7, with TRBD1 matching over 9 bases. The germline gives CDR1 MGHRA, CDR2 YSYEKL. V lost 1 base, J lost 5 bases, and 6 bases stayed unmatched. The length of the CDR3 is 15 residues. CDR3 nucleotides: TGCGCCAGCAGCCAAGCTCGGGACAGGGCGGACGAGCAGTACTTC. Translation: CASSQARDRADEQYF.

The chain has TRBV28 and TRBJ1-6, with D unclear. This CDR3 contains 14 residues. V gave up 3 bases and J gave up 4 bases, with 7 bases separating them. CDR1 is MDHEN and CDR2 is SYDVKM in the germline V gene. The CDR3 region has the DNA TGTGCCAGCAGTTTGGGCCCTTATAATTCACCCCTCCACTTT. Residues: CASSLGPYNSPLHF.

Here the CDR3 DNA reads TGCGCCAGCAGCCACGGACAGGGAGCTTTCTACGAGCAGTACTTC. Protein sequence: CASSHGQGAFYEQYF. The J gene is TRBJ2-7, the V gene TRBV5-1; 8 nucleotides line up with TRBD1. Germline trimming cut 4 bases from V and 3 bases from J; bases unmatched to any gene: 9. The CDR3 has 15 amino acids. CDR1 is SGHRS and CDR2 is YFSETQ in the germline V gene.

The CDR3 region is CASSGDSGTDTQYF. The CDR3, as DNA: TGTGCCAGCTCAGGGGACAGCGGCACAGATACGCAGTATTTT. This chain connects TRBV18 to TRBJ2-3; 7 bases are shared with TRBD1. With 5 bases clipped from V and 1 base from J, the junction kept 3 bases outside the gene matches. The length of the CDR3 is 14 residues. Germline lookup yields CDR1 KGHSH and CDR2 LQKENI. The full variable domain, rest sourced from reference TRBV18 and TRBJ2-3, is NAGVMQNPRHLVRRRGQEARLRCSPMKGHSHVYWYRQLPEEGLKFMVYLQKENIIDESGMPKERFSAEFPKEGPSILRIQQVVRGDSAAYFCASSGDSGTDTQYFGPGTRLTVL.

The chain has TRBV7-9 and TRBJ1-2; the D gene is possibly TRBD1 (5 bases). Germline V gene sequence: CDR1 SEHNR, CDR2 FQNEAQ (reference sequence). This CDR3 has 12 amino acids. V gave up 5 bases and J gave up 7 bases, with 11 bases separating them. The CDR3: CASSPGEAGYTF. In DNA, the CDR3 is TGTGCCAGCAGCCCGGGGGAGGCTGGCTACACCTTC. The full variable domain, in which reference TRBV7-9 and TRBJ1-2 provide the parts outside the CDR3, is DTGVSQNPRHKITKRGQNVTFRCDPISEHNRLYWYRQTLGQGPEFLTYFQNEAQLEKSRLLSDRFSAERPKGSFSTLEIQRTEQGDSAMYLCASSPGEAGYTFGSGTRLTVV.

The chain recombines TRBV7-9 with TRBJ1-2; no reliable D call. The CDR3 contains 11 residues. Germline loops: CDR1 SEHNR, CDR2 FQNEAQ (reference sequence). V was shortened by 5 bases and J by 7 bases, with 8 bases between the two germline ends. CDR3 region: CASSVPSGYTF. The CDR3 bases are TGTGCCAGCAGCGTCCCCAGTGGCTACACCTTC.

This clone was recorded many times. CDR3 sequence reads: CASYPSGGRTDTQYF. The DNA for the CDR3 is TGTGCCAGCTACCCGTCTGGAGGTCGGACAGATACGCAGTATTTT. The chain is built from TRBV27 and TRBJ2-3; D is possibly TRBD2 (5 bases). Germline V lookup: CDR1 MNHEY, CDR2 SMNVEV (reference sequence). This CDR3 contains 15 residues. With 8 bases removed from V and 3 bases from J, the gap between germline ends came to 18 bases.

The genes are TRBV4-3 and TRBJ2-1; 13 bases line up with TRBD2. V lost 9 bases to trimming and J lost 8 bases; unmatched junction nucleotides: 7. Per germline, CDR1 LGHNA and CDR2 YSLEER. The CDR3 contains 14 residues. The CDR3, as DNA: TGCGCCAGTGCCGGGACTAGCGGGGTCGATGAGCAGTTCTTC. This encodes CASAGTSGVDEQFF.

J is TRBJ2-2 and V is TRBV28, with 8 nucleotides matching TRBD2. Germline V gene sequence: CDR1 MDHEN, CDR2 SYDVKM. Trimming took 6 bases from V and 7 from J; bases not matched to a gene: 7. The CDR3 extends over 14 amino acids. The CDR3 DNA sequence: TGTGCCAGCAGGCAGCGGGAGTGGAACGGGGAGCTGTTTTTT. Protein product: CASRQREWNGELFF.

In this sample, this clone turned up a few times. The chain combines TRBV28 with TRBJ2-1, with D possibly matching TRBD2 (7 bases). The CDR3 has 17 residues. Germline CDR1 reads MDHEN; CDR2 reads SYDVKM. Trimming removed 5 bases from V and 7 bases from J, with 24 bases in between. The DNA for the CDR3 is TGTGCCAGCAGTGGGGCAGGGGCGAAAGCGGGGTGGAATGAGCAGTTCTTC. It specifies CASSGAGAKAGWNEQFF. Full variable domain (rest looked up from reference TRBV28 and TRBJ2-1): DVKVTQSSRYLVKRTGEKVFLECVQDMDHENMFWYRQDPGLGLRLIYFSYDVKMKEKGDIPEGYSVSREKKERFSLILESASTNQTSMYLCASSGAGAKAGWNEQFFGPGTRLTVL.

The chain uses TRBV4-1 and TRBJ1-2; D perhaps matches TRBD1 (6 bases). Germline V gene sequence: CDR1 MGHRA, CDR2 YSYEKL. Trimming pared 1 base from V and 8 bases from J, leaving 11 bases between. The CDR3 is made up of 13 amino acids. The CDR3 DNA follows: TGCGCCAGCAGCCAAGGAACAGGGTTCGGCTACACCTTC. Its translation: CASSQGTGFGYTF.

V usage is TRBV19 and J usage is TRBJ1-1; 8 bases line up with TRBD1. V lost 1 base, J lost 5 bases, and 9 bases stayed unmatched. This CDR3 has 16 amino acids. Germline loops: CDR1 LNHDA, CDR2 SQIVND (reference sequence). The CDR3 sequence: CASSIAGRGPFTEAFF. DNA for the CDR3: TGTGCCAGTAGTATAGCGGGCAGGGGGCCATTTACTGAAGCTTTCTTT.

This chain uses TRBV30 with TRBJ1-2; D is unclear. Germline V gene sequence: CDR1 GTSNPN, CDR2 SVGIG (reference sequence). The CDR3 is 15 residues long. Trimming left V 5 bases short and J 0 bases short, with 16 bases between. The CDR3 DNA reads TGTGCCTGGGTGGAGGTCACAGTCCCTAACTATGGCTACACCTTC. It is translated as CAWVEVTVPNYGYTF.

This chain uses TRBV6-5 with TRBJ2-3, with 10 nucleotides matching TRBD1. CDR1 MNHEY and CDR2 SVGAGI come from the germline V gene. The length of the CDR3 is 14 residues. The junction had 8 bases not matched to a gene; V was cut back by 8 bases and J by 6 bases. CDR3 DNA sequence: TGTGCCAGCTGCATGACAGGGGGCAGTGATACGCAGTATTTT. Translated, it gives CASCMTGGSDTQYF.

This clone has more than one count but fewer than ten. The chain couples TRBV7-9 to TRBJ1-2; TRBD1 agrees at 7 bases. The CDR3 consists of 15 residues. J was trimmed by 8 bases and V by 3 bases; bases with no gene match: 12. Germline V gene data show CDR1 as SEHNR and CDR2 as FQNEAQ (reference sequence). The DNA for the CDR3 is TGTGCCAGCAGCTTGGCACAGGGGACTGAGAGCGGCTACACCTTC. As protein: CASSLAQGTESGYTF.

This clone came up once. V is TRBV7-6 and J is TRBJ1-5; 8 bases align to TRBD1. V lost 5 bases, J lost 4 bases, and 7 bases stayed unmatched. CDR3 size: 15 residues. Per the germline V gene, CDR1 is SGHVS and CDR2 is FNYEAQ. CDR3 sequence: CASSHGTGLNQPQHF. The CDR3 DNA reads TGTGCCAGCAGCCATGGGACAGGCCTTAATCAGCCCCAGCATTTT.

V gene TRBV5-1 combines with J gene TRBJ1-6; possibly TRBD1 for D (5 bases). Germline-derived CDR1 and CDR2 are SGHRS and YFSETQ. The CDR3 extends over 15 amino acids. The ends were cut back, 5 bases at V and 0 bases at J, with 9 bases in the middle. CDR3 amino acids: CASRRDSSYNSPLHF. The CDR3 nucleotides are TGCGCCAGCAGACGAGACAGCTCCTATAATTCACCCCTCCACTTT.

The V gene is TRBV10-3, the J gene TRBJ2-7; D gene uncertain. Germline CDR1 ENHRY, CDR2 SYGVKD. Trimming stripped 6 bases from V and 3 bases from J, with 15 bases between. This CDR3 contains 14 residues. The CDR3 protein is CAISQTAEFYEQYF. CDR3 DNA: TGTGCCATCAGCCAGACTGCAGAATTCTACGAGCAGTACTTC.

This chain joins TRBV30 and TRBJ1-3, with no clear D. V lost 0 bases to trimming and J lost 4 bases, with 4 bases between them. Germline V gene data show CDR1 as GTSNPN and CDR2 as SVGIG (reference sequence). CDR3 size: 12 residues. In DNA form, the CDR3 reads TGTGCCTGGAGTGTAGAGGGAAACACCATATATTTT. This sequence encodes CAWSVEGNTIYF.